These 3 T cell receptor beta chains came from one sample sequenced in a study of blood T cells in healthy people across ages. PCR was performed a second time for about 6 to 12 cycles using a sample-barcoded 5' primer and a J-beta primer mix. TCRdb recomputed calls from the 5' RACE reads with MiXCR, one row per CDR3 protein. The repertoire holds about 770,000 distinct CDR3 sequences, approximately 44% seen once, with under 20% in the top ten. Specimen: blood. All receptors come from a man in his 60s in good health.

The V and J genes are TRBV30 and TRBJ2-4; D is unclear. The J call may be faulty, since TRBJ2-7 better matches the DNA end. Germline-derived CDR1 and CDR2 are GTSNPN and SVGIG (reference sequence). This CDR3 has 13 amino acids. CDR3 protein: CAWSRSKGYEQYF. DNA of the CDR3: TGTGCCTGGAGTAGGAGTAAGGGCTACGAGCAGTACTTC.

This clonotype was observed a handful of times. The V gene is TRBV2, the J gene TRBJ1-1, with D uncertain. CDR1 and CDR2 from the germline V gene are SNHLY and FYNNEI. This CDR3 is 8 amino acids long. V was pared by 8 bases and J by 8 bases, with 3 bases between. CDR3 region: CASGEAFF. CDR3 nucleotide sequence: TGTGCCAGCGGAGAAGCTTTCTTT.

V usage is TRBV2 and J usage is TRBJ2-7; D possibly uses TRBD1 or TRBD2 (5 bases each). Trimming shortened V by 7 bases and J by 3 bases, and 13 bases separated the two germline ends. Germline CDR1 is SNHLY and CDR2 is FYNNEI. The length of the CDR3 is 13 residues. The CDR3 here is CASTRDGNYEQYF. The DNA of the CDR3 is TGTGCCAGCACCAGGGACGGAAACTACGAGCAGTACTTC.